The 10 T cell receptor beta chains reported below all come from one sample, sequenced in a study of shared clonotypes between healthy human individuals (dated by TCRdb to about 2020). The method was the immunoSEQ multiplex PCR assay. Here the immuneACCESS table is served through TCRdb, limited to in-frame sequences with V and J called. Missing clones are a known gap in these copies; in checked studies unresolved V genes cover under half, and the rest lacks a known reason. The sample contains about 2.3 million clones, around 90% of them found a single time. The ten largest clones represent around 0.38% of the sample. The source material was naive CD4+ T cells from PBMCs. Explained via the paper, the cell subset or site label denotes: CD45RA+ positively selected. All receptors derive from a man between 18 and 35 years old in good health. Some clones in this sample may be carry-over from other donors' samples.

The chain uses TRBV19 and TRBJ1-3, with D possibly being TRBD1 (6 bases). Germline V lookup: CDR1 LNHDA, CDR2 SQIVND (reference sequence). Trimming removed 9 bases from V and 3 bases from J, with 18 bases in between. This CDR3 contains 15 residues. This CDR3 is CASKRTEIIGNTIYF. The CDR3 bases are TGTGCCAGCAAGAGGACAGAGATCATTGGAAACACCATATATTTT.

This chain uses TRBV5-1 with TRBJ1-2; D is perhaps TRBD1 (6 bases). Germline CDR1 and CDR2: SGHRS and YFSETQ. The CDR3 has 14 residues. The V end lost 0 bases, the J end lost 7 bases, and 13 bases lay between the germline ends. The CDR3: CASSLEWAGAGYTF. DNA for the CDR3: TGCGCCAGCAGCTTGGAATGGGCAGGGGCTGGCTACACCTTC.

This chain uses TRBV21-1 with TRBJ2-5; no DNA check was done on the table's D call, TRBD2. TRBV21-1 is a documented pseudogene. The CDR3 sequence is 18 residues long. CDR3 region: CASSKGDFGGSWRETQYF. The CDR3 nucleotides read TGTGCCAGCAGCAAAGGGGATTTTGGAGGGTCATGGCGAGAGACCCAGTACTTC.

The gene calls are TRBV5-1 and TRBJ2-3; no clear D. This CDR3 is built from 15 residues. Between the trimmed V and J ends, which lost 1 base and 4 bases, there was a span of 13 bases. Looked up from germline, CDR1 is SGHRS and CDR2 is YFSETQ. CDR3 sequence reads: CASSLFYKNSDTQYF. DNA for the CDR3: TGCGCCAGCAGCTTGTTTTACAAAAATTCAGATACGCAGTATTTT. The complete variable domain, with remaining parts taken from reference TRBV5-1 and TRBJ2-3, reads KAGVTQTPRYLIKTRGQQVTLSCSPISGHRSVSWYQQTPGQGLQFLFEYFSETQRNKGNFPGRFSGRQFSNSRSEMNVSTLELGDSALYLCASSLFYKNSDTQYFGPGTRLTVL.

V and J are TRBV5-1 and TRBJ2-5, with D tentatively TRBD1 (6 bases). The CDR3 has 14 amino acids. Germline values: CDR1 SGHRS, CDR2 YFSETQ. V was shortened by 5 bases and J by 3 bases, with 14 bases between the two germline ends. The CDR3 spells CASSPGTTKETQYF. In DNA form, the CDR3 reads TGCGCCAGCAGTCCCGGGACAACTAAAGAGACCCAGTACTTC.

The genes are TRBV27 and TRBJ1-2; D possibly corresponds to TRBD1 (6 bases). V gave up 7 bases and J gave up 0 bases, with 15 bases separating them. The CDR3 is 15 amino acids. Germline-derived CDR1 and CDR2 are MNHEY and SMNVEV (reference sequence). The CDR3 spells CASKGGRVSNYGYTF. The CDR3 nucleotides are TGTGCCAGCAAGGGGGGAAGGGTCTCTAACTATGGCTACACCTTC.

The chain carries TRBV11-2 and TRBJ2-3; TRBD1 aligns across 7 bases. V dropped 2 bases and J dropped 5; count of bases not matched to a gene: 16. The CDR3 totals 18 residues. Per the germline V gene, CDR1 is SGHAT and CDR2 is FQNNGV. The CDR3 spells CASSLFGKGAARRDTQYF. CDR3 coding DNA: TGTGCCAGCAGCTTATTCGGGAAGGGGGCTGCGAGGAGAGATACGCAGTATTTT.

This chain's CDR3 is CASSQLAGHPRRGNEQFF. The DNA of the CDR3 is TGTGCCAGCAGCCAACTAGCGGGCCACCCCCGGAGAGGGAATGAGCAGTTCTTC. This chain joins TRBV7-8 and TRBJ2-1; 9 bases line up with TRBD2. CDR3 length: 18 amino acids. CDR1 is SGHVS, CDR2 FQNEAQ, per germline. V lost 5 bases to trimming and J lost 7 bases; unmatched junction nucleotides: 18.

CDR3 sequence (DNA): TGTGCCAGCAGCTTGCGGGAGACCGGGGAGCTGTTTTTT. Encoded protein: CASSLRETGELFF. The V and J genes are TRBV6-5 and TRBJ2-2; 7 positions match TRBD2. The CDR3 totals 13 residues. V lost 6 bases and J lost 5; bases outside the gene matches: 3. Germline V gene data show CDR1 as MNHEY and CDR2 as SVGAGI.

The chain joins TRBV11-2 to TRBJ2-7; D is unresolved. Per the germline V gene, CDR1 is SGHAT and CDR2 is FQNNGV. The CDR3 consists of 15 residues. Trimming stripped 3 bases from V and 6 bases from J, with 18 bases between. CDR3 sequence (DNA): TGTGCCAGCAGCTTCAGTAGGTCCTCGAGAGTCGAGCAGTACTTC. This codes for CASSFSRSSRVEQYF.